This T cell receptor (beta chain) came from a study of T cell changes during pregnancy in multiple sclerosis. Assay: immunoSEQ multiplex PCR; the TCRdb copy retains only in-frame clones and omits some. The sample comprises 80,000 to 100,000 clones, 85% to 95% of which are singletons, and about 2.7% rests with the top ten. This CDR3 is 18 amino acids long. Per germline, CDR1 KGHSH and CDR2 LQKENI. J was trimmed by 6 bases and V by 3 bases; bases with no gene match: 17. This chain uses TRBV18 with TRBJ2-1; 7 bases line up with TRBD1. This specimen was peripheral blood, taken in the first trimester of pregnancy. This sequence was found in a female donor with multiple sclerosis, enrolled in a pregnancy study. The CDR3 DNA follows: TGTGCCAGCTCACCGAAAATTCCTGCCGTGGCAGGGGGCAATGAGCAGTTCTTC. Residues: CASSPKIPAVAGGNEQFF.